The present T cell receptor (beta chain) was sequenced within a study of blood T cells in healthy people across ages. Together with a sample-barcoded 5' primer, a J-beta primer mix was included in a second PCR lasting about 7 to 12 cycles. Each TCR beta cDNA got a 12-nucleotide random molecular identifier. Every sample gave at least 3 million paired-end reads containing CDR3. Each CDR3 protein is one row after TCRdb ran MiXCR on the 5' RACE reads. The sample lists about 570,000 distinct CDR3 sequences; roughly 29% were seen once. General study points: With unsorted PBMCs, a conclusive comparison of naive versus antigen-experienced cells was not possible.

This clonotype was counted between two and nine times. The antigen remains unidentified. CDR3 length: 17 amino acids. In germline, CDR1 is LGHDT, CDR2 YNNKEL (reference sequence). V lost 4 bases, J lost 0 bases, and 9 bases stayed unmatched. Those donating, healthy Caucasian individuals from Russia, were aged roughly 6 to 95. The specimen was blood. The rearrangement uses TRBV3-1 and TRBJ1-3; 7 positions agree with TRBD1. This TCR was sampled from a woman in her 70s in good health. CDR3 region: CASSPKGQRYSGNTIYF. The CDR3 region has the DNA TGTGCCAGCAGCCCAAAGGGACAGAGATACTCTGGAAACACCATATATTTT.